This passage covers 8 T cell receptor beta chains from one sample sequenced in a study of cytomegalovirus exposure and HLA in healthy donors (dated by TCRdb to the late 2010s). Library preparation was by the immunoSEQ multiplex PCR assay. In TCRdb, the immuneACCESS table is reduced to in-frame sequences with V and J assigned. These tables do not hold every clone; where another copy was compared, an unresolved V gene accounts for under half, and the others remain unexplained. The sample data list 200,000 to 300,000 clones, and 70% to 90% of these were observed just once. The ten largest make up around 1.2% of the sample. The sequencing input was PBMCs. These receptor sequences come from a woman under 40 in good health and CMV-seropositive.

This chain connects TRBV25-1 to TRBJ2-7; 8 nucleotides match TRBD1. Germline CDR1 MGHDK, CDR2 SYGVNS. Germline trimming cut 3 bases from V and 3 bases from J; bases unmatched to any gene: 7. There are 15 residues in the CDR3. The CDR3 coding sequence is TGTGCCAGCAGTGACCCTCCCGGACAGGGCTACGAGCAGTACTTC. Translating it yields CASSDPPGQGYEQYF.

The chain employs TRBV18 and TRBJ2-7, with 11 positions matching TRBD1. The germline CDR1 and CDR2 sequences are KGHSH and LQKENI. After removal of 6 bases from V and 0 bases from J, the junction contained 7 bases not matched to a gene. The CDR3 has 16 amino acids. CDR3 in amino acids: CASSRAGTGGSYEQYF. CDR3 nucleotide sequence: TGTGCCAGCTCTAGGGCCGGGACAGGGGGCTCCTACGAGCAGTACTTC.

The V call is TRBV7-9, the J call TRBJ2-3, with 11 bases aligning to TRBD2. CDR1 and CDR2 (germline): SEHNR, FQNEAQ (reference sequence). J gave up 2 bases and V 8 bases, and 3 bases lay outside the gene matches. This CDR3 contains 14 residues. CDR3 sequence reads: CASWGLAVTDTQYF. The CDR3 DNA sequence: TGTGCCAGCTGGGGACTAGCGGTCACAGATACGCAGTATTTT.

The V and J genes are TRBV6-5 and TRBJ2-7, with 10 bases matching TRBD1. This CDR3 spans 12 amino acids. The V segment lost 6 bases and the J segment 7 bases; nucleotides outside the gene matches: 3. Looked up from germline, CDR1 is MNHEY and CDR2 is SVGAGI. The CDR3 DNA reads as TGTGCCAGCAGCCGGACAGGGGGAGAGCAGTACTTC. Its translation is CASSRTGGEQYF.

In its sample, this clone was seen a few times. The rearrangement joins TRBV7-9 to TRBJ2-7; the D is unclear. Germline CDR1 and CDR2: SEHNR and FQNEAQ (reference sequence). V gave up 1 base and J gave up 6 bases, with 4 bases separating them. This CDR3 has 11 amino acids. CDR3 amino acids: CASSLGAEQYF. CDR3 DNA sequence: TGTGCCAGCAGCTTAGGAGCCGAGCAGTACTTC.

The chain recombines TRBV30 with TRBJ1-4, with D perhaps matching TRBD1 (6 bases). V lost 3 bases and J lost 3, with 20 bases in between. This CDR3 comprises 17 residues. Germline V gives CDR1 GTSNPN, CDR2 SVGIG (reference sequence). CDR3 region: CAWREKRGLQANEKLFF. CDR3 nucleotide sequence: TGTGCCTGGAGGGAGAAAAGGGGGTTGCAGGCTAATGAAAAACTGTTTTTT.

The rearrangement joins TRBV19 to TRBJ1-1, with TRBD1 identical over 7 bases. V gave up 0 bases and J gave up 10 bases; unmatched junction bases: 8. Germline assignment: CDR1 LNHDA and CDR2 SQIVND (reference sequence). The CDR3 extends over 14 amino acids. The DNA of the CDR3 is TGTGCCAGTAGTATAGATTTCGTAGGGGGCCCAGCTTTCTTT. Protein sequence: CASSIDFVGGPAFF. The whole variable domain, remainder taken from reference TRBV19 and TRBJ1-1, is DGGITQSPKYLFRKEGQNVTLSCEQNLNHDAMYWYRQDPGQGLRLIYYSQIVNDFQKGDIAEGYSVSREKKESFPLTVTSAQKNPTAFYLCASSIDFVGGPAFFGQGTRLTVV.

This clone was seen only once. The rearrangement uses TRBV19 and TRBJ1-4; 7 bases agree with TRBD1. V lost 6 bases, J lost 0 bases, and 4 bases stayed unmatched. Looked up from germline, CDR1 is LNHDA and CDR2 is SQIVND (reference sequence). There are 15 residues in the CDR3. The CDR3 region has the DNA TGTGCCAGTAGGCCTACAGGGGCAACTAATGAAAAACTGTTTTTT. Its translation is CASRPTGATNEKLFF.